This T cell receptor (beta chain) was captured by sequencing in a study of T cell responses to AZD1222 COVID-19 vaccine. The wider study: Combined were second doses at about 4 or about 12 weeks.

Clones were read by immunoSEQ multiplex PCR, and TCRdb kept only the in-frame ones, dropping some. The table lists 120,000 or so clones, 90% of them singletons. The CDR3 is made up of 15 amino acids. In germline, CDR1 is MNHEY, CDR2 SMNVEV (reference sequence). V was trimmed by 6 bases and J by 1 base, leaving 15 bases between them. Details on this clone: Its target is not known.

Study outcomes and limitations: The study found Spike-specific TCR breadth and depth rose after two AZD1222 doses. Unmutated variant regions are reportedly targeted by nearly half of spike-specific TCRs. Donors were chiefly white British, with a greater number of females, and clonal diversity was perhaps underestimated.

This receptor was taken from an adult in good health. The sequencing here drew on peripheral blood, taken on day 0 of AZD1222 vaccination. This chain joins TRBV27 and TRBJ1-1; weak D call: TRBD1 (5 bases). CDR3 region: CASRGPDMSNTEAFF. In DNA form, the CDR3 reads TGTGCCAGCAGAGGTCCGGACATGTCGAACACTGAAGCTTTCTTT.